One sample yielded the 17 T cell receptor beta chains listed below, sequenced in a study of Ad26.COV2.S vaccination and SARS-CoV-2 variants. Indicated treatment: some 20 received Ad26.COV2.S at low or high dose, single or two shots; roughly five received placebo; per-sample allocation not given. Samples analyzed were those drawn on day 63 after the first vaccine or placebo injection. Assay: immunoSEQ multiplex PCR; the TCRdb copy retains only in-frame clones and omits some. The sample includes some 500,000 clones, roughly 89% of them seen just once. The source was peripheral blood, collected in a trial of Ad26.COV2.S vaccine versus placebo. These receptors were obtained from a person between 18 and 65 years old who received the Ad26.COV2.S COVID-19 vaccine or a placebo.

This clone was seen many times. This chain connects TRBV4-2 to TRBJ2-3; TRBD2 matches at 9 bases. The germline CDR1 and CDR2 sequences are LGHNA and YNFKEQ. This CDR3 region has 16 residues. With 0 bases clipped from V and 4 bases from J, the junction kept 5 bases outside the gene matches. The CDR3 sequence is CASSQDSGSGSDTQYF. CDR3 nucleotide sequence: TGTGCCAGCAGCCAAGATAGCGGGAGTGGGTCAGATACGCAGTATTTT.

CDR3 amino acids: CATRGVSTGELFF. The CDR3 coding sequence is TGCGCCACCCGGGGGGTTTCCACCGGGGAGCTGTTTTTT. V and J are TRBV5-1 and TRBJ2-2, with 7 bases lining up with TRBD2. The CDR3 is 13 residues long. Germline V gene data show CDR1 as SGHRS and CDR2 as YFSETQ. Losses at the gene ends were 9 bases for V and 4 bases for J; bases not matched to a gene: 6. Full variable domain (missing parts from reference TRBV5-1 and TRBJ2-2): KAGVTQTPRYLIKTRGQQVTLSCSPISGHRSVSWYQQTPGQGLQFLFEYFSETQRNKGNFPGRFSGRQFSNSRSEMNVSTLELGDSALYLCATRGVSTGELFFGEGSRLTVL.

The chain recombines TRBV24-1 with TRBJ1-5, with TRBD1 identical over 7 bases. After removal of 3 bases from V and 7 bases from J, the junction contained 8 bases not matched to a gene. Germline CDR1 KGHDR, CDR2 SFDVKD. The CDR3 runs to 15 residues. CDR3 amino acids: CATSDPRQGEQPQHF. The CDR3 DNA is TGTGCCACCAGTGATCCCCGACAGGGAGAACAGCCCCAGCATTTT.

V usage is TRBV6-5 and J usage is TRBJ2-3; TRBD2 is a possible D gene (5 bases). Germline values: CDR1 MNHEY, CDR2 SVGAGI. V was shortened by 0 bases and J by 6 bases, with 16 bases between the two germline ends. The CDR3 sequence is 16 residues long. CDR3 coding DNA: TGTGCCAGCAGTTACTCGATTGGGGATAGCGTGGATACGCAGTATTTT. This codes for CASSYSIGDSVDTQYF.

The sample holds one count of this clone. The chain recombines TRBV13 with TRBJ2-2, with 7 bases lining up with TRBD1. V was pared by 7 bases and J by 4 bases, with 12 bases of the junction left unmatched. Germline CDR1 reads PRHDT; CDR2 reads FYEKMQ (reference sequence). CDR3 length: 16 residues. CDR3 sequence (DNA): TGTGCCAGCATCCCCACCGGGGACAGAGTCACCGGGGAGCTGTTTTTT. Protein sequence: CASIPTGDRVTGELFF.

The CDR3 nucleotides are TGCGCCAGCAGCCAAGATCTAGGACAGATTTCCTACGAGCAGTACTTC. As protein: CASSQDLGQISYEQYF. The chain joins TRBV4-3 to TRBJ2-7; TRBD1 is a possible D gene (6 bases). V gave up 0 bases and J gave up 1 base, with 13 bases separating them. Germline V gene sequence: CDR1 LGHNA, CDR2 YSLEER. CDR3 length: 16 residues.

This CDR3 is CASSVRRGAEAFF. The CDR3 DNA reads TGTGCCAGCAGTGTTAGGAGAGGTGCTGAAGCTTTCTTT. J is TRBJ1-1 and V is TRBV12-3 or TRBV12-4; D is ambiguous. Trimming took off 5 bases at V and 6 bases at J, with 13 bases between the two ends. The length of the CDR3 is 13 residues.

V usage is TRBV9 and J usage is TRBJ1-3; 7 positions match TRBD1. The CDR3 sequence is 18 residues long. Germline V CDR1 and CDR2: SGDLS, YYNGEE. Unmatched junction bases numbered 9, after V lost 0 bases and J lost 0 bases. The CDR3 bases are TGTGCCAGCAGCGTAGGAGGGGGCGGCCAACTCTCTGGAAACACCATATATTTT. Translated: CASSVGGGGQLSGNTIYF.

The CDR3 loop reads CASSEDSPHSYEQYV. For the CDR3, the DNA is TGTGCCAGCAGCGAAGACAGTCCACACTCCTACGAGCAGTACGTC. This sequence joins TRBV21-1 and TRBJ2-7; whether TRBD1, the table's D call, matches the DNA was not checked. TRBV21-1 is tagged as a pseudogene. This CDR3 spans 15 amino acids.

The V call is TRBV6-2 or TRBV6-3, the J call TRBJ2-7; D remains unclear. V lost 0 bases and J lost 3, with 3 bases in between. The CDR3 length is 12 residues. CDR1 is MNHEY, CDR2 SVGEGT, per germline. In DNA, the CDR3 is TGTGCCAGCAGTTACTCGATCTACGAGCAGTACTTC. This translates into CASSYSIYEQYF.

This clone was recorded once. CDR3: CASSPAQGSLPGFF. The CDR3 coding sequence is TGCGCCAGCAGCCCCGCACAGGGATCACTGCCGGGGTTCTTT. The genes are TRBV4-1 and TRBJ1-1; weak D call: TRBD1 (6 bases). Germline V CDR1 and CDR2: MGHRA, YSYEKL. V was shortened by 4 bases and J by 14 bases, with 23 bases between the two germline ends. The CDR3 runs to 14 residues.

The chain links TRBV18 to TRBJ2-5, with D uncertain. The CDR3 covers 15 residues. V gave up 3 bases and J gave up 2 bases, with 13 bases separating them. Germline-derived CDR1 and CDR2 are KGHSH and LQKENI. CDR3 region: CASSPGLRRQETQYF. CDR3 DNA: TGTGCCAGCTCACCTGGTCTGAGGAGACAAGAGACCCAGTACTTC.

The rearrangement uses TRBV7-9 and TRBJ2-1, with 12 bases aligning to TRBD2. The CDR3 covers 17 residues. Germline V gene sequence: CDR1 SEHNR, CDR2 FQNEAQ (reference sequence). Trimming cost V 5 bases and J 1 base; bases outside gene matches: 6. CDR3 DNA: TGTGCCAGCAGCGCTAGCGGGGGGGCCGGGTCCTACAATGAGCAGTTCTTC. Protein sequence: CASSASGGAGSYNEQFF. Looking up the rest from reference TRBV7-9 and TRBJ2-1 gives the full variable domain: DTGVSQNPRHKITKRGQNVTFRCDPISEHNRLYWYRQTLGQGPEFLTYFQNEAQLEKSRLLSDRFSAERPKGSFSTLEIQRTEQGDSAMYLCASSASGGAGSYNEQFFGPGTRLTVL.

V is TRBV19 and J is TRBJ2-2; 9 bases match TRBD1. V was pared by 6 bases and J by 7 bases, with 18 bases of the junction left unmatched. Germline assignment: CDR1 LNHDA and CDR2 SQIVND (reference sequence). The CDR3 is 18 residues long. The chain's CDR3 is CASRSGTGQGTRGGELFF. The CDR3 bases are TGTGCCAGTAGATCCGGTACGGGACAGGGTACCCGTGGCGGGGAGCTGTTTTTT.

This sequence joins TRBV7-8 and TRBJ1-1, with 9 nucleotides matching TRBD1. The CDR3 is made up of 12 amino acids. CDR1 and CDR2 from the germline V gene are SGHVS and FQNEAQ. Trimming removed 5 bases from V and 11 bases from J; junction bases left unmatched: 6. CDR3 nucleotide sequence: TGTGCCAGCAGCCCAGGACAGGGGAGTGCTTTCTTT. This translates into CASSPGQGSAFF. The full variable domain, rest sourced from reference TRBV7-8 and TRBJ1-1, is GAGVSQSPRYKVAKRGQDVALRCDPISGHVSLFWYQQALGQGPEFLTYFQNEAQLDKSGLPSDRFFAERPEGSVSTLKIQRTQQEDSAVYLCASSPGQGSAFFGQGTRLTVV.

The CDR3: CASSQVRTSGGKTQYF. The DNA for the CDR3 is TGTGCCAGCAGCCAAGTCCGGACTAGCGGGGGAAAGACCCAGTACTTC. This chain joins TRBV14 and TRBJ2-5; 13 bases match TRBD2. Germline V gene data show CDR1 as SGHDN and CDR2 as FVKESK. The CDR3 length is 16 residues. V lost 1 base to trimming and J lost 6 bases; unmatched junction nucleotides: 5. The whole variable domain, filled in from reference TRBV14 and TRBJ2-5, reads EAGVTQFPSHSVIEKGQTVTLRCDPISGHDNLYWYRRVMGKEIKFLLHFVKESKQDESGMPNNRFLAERTGGTYSTLKVQPAELEDSGVYFCASSQVRTSGGKTQYFGPGTRLLVL.

The chain employs TRBV12-3 or TRBV12-4 and TRBJ1-1; D might be TRBD1 (5 bases). This CDR3 spans 13 amino acids. V lost 5 bases, J lost 4 bases, and 11 bases lay in between. CDR3 residues: CASSQQGGTEAFF. The CDR3, as DNA: TGTGCCAGCAGTCAGCAGGGAGGCACTGAAGCTTTCTTT.